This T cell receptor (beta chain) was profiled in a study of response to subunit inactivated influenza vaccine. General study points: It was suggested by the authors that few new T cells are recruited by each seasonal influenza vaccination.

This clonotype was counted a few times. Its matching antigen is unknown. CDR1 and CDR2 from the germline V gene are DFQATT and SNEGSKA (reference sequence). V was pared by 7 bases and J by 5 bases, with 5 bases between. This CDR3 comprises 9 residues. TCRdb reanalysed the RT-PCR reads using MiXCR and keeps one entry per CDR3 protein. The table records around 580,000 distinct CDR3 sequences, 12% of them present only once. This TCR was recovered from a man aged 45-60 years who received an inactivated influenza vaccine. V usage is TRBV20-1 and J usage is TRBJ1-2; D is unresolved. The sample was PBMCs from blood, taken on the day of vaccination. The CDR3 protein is CSEEYGYTF. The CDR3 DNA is TGCAGTGAGGAATATGGCTACACCTTC.